The 29 T cell receptor beta chains below all came from one sample that was sequenced in a study of early T cells in non-severe SARS-CoV-2 infection. TCRdb recomputed calls from the 5' RACE reads with MiXCR, one row per CDR3 protein. The top ten hold about 12% of the sample, which has approximately 77,000 distinct CDR3 sequences, about 16% seen once. The specimen sequenced was whole blood. The origin of the receptors is an adult who was a healthcare worker with PCR-confirmed SARS-CoV-2 infection or an uninfected control (not recorded which).

This clonotype came up many times. The rearrangement uses TRBV6-1 and TRBJ2-7; D is uncertain. Germline loops: CDR1 MNHNS, CDR2 SASEGT. Trimming stripped 3 bases from V and 8 bases from J, with 11 bases between. The CDR3 runs to 12 residues. The CDR3 DNA reads as TGTGCCAGCAGTGATCAAGGGATTAAGCAGTACTTC. Amino acids: CASSDQGIKQYF.

The chain employs TRBV14 and TRBJ2-7; possibly TRBD1 or TRBD2 for D (6 bases each). V lost 4 bases, J lost 5 bases, and 12 bases lay in between. Germline loops: CDR1 SGHDN, CDR2 FVKESK. CDR3 length: 13 residues. CDR3 sequence reads: CASSLMGGHEQYF. DNA of the CDR3: TGTGCCAGCAGCCTTATGGGGGGCCACGAGCAGTACTTC.

This clonotype was seen once. The chain links TRBV20-1 to TRBJ2-4, with D tentatively TRBD1 (6 bases). With 0 bases removed from V and 7 bases from J, the gap between germline ends came to 10 bases. CDR1 and CDR2 from the germline V gene are DFQATT and SNEGSKA (reference sequence). CDR3 size: 13 residues. CDR3 nucleotide sequence: TGCAGTGCTAGAGATCCAAGGGGGAACATTCAGTACTTC. It specifies CSARDPRGNIQYF.

This clonotype was seen many times. V and J are TRBV7-3 and TRBJ2-7; TRBD2 might be the D (5 bases). Germline V gene data show CDR1 as SGHTA and CDR2 as FQGTGA. The CDR3 loop spans 14 amino acids. Trimming took 5 bases from V and 6 from J, leaving 17 bases between them. Here the CDR3 DNA reads TGTGCCAGCAGCCCTGGACTGAGGTCGGGCGAGCAGTACTTC. Translated, it gives CASSPGLRSGEQYF.

This clonotype was seen only a few times. The V call is TRBV11-2, the J call TRBJ2-7; D ambiguous. V was cut by 1 base and J by 5 bases, with 15 bases left in between. The germline CDR1 and CDR2 sequences are SGHAT and FQNNGV. This CDR3 spans 15 amino acids. The CDR3 nucleotides read TGTGCCAGCAGCTTAGTTGGCACGTTCCCTGACGAGCAGTACTTC. Its protein is CASSLVGTFPDEQYF.

This clonotype was detected a few times. The chain uses TRBV28 and TRBJ2-5; perhaps TRBD1 as D (6 bases). The length of the CDR3 is 14 residues. Trimming removed 7 bases from V and 4 bases from J, with 16 bases in between. Germline CDR1 reads MDHEN; CDR2 reads SYDVKM. This CDR3 reads CASNRAWGLETQYF. The CDR3 nucleotides are TGTGCCAGCAACCGGGCGTGGGGGCTAGAGACCCAGTACTTC.

V is TRBV29-1 and J is TRBJ2-1; D uncertain. The CDR3 covers 11 residues. V shed 7 bases and J shed 8 bases, with 12 bases lying between them. Per the germline V gene, CDR1 is SQVTM and CDR2 is ANQGSEA. CDR3 loop: CSAGFGDEQFF. CDR3 coding DNA: TGCAGCGCTGGATTTGGGGATGAGCAGTTCTTC.

A few counts support this clonotype. This chain uses TRBV7-3 with TRBJ2-4; D possibly corresponds to TRBD2 (6 bases). The V end was cut by 1 base, the J end by 3 bases, with 22 bases between. The length of the CDR3 is 19 residues. CDR1 is SGHTA and CDR2 is FQGTGA in the germline V gene. In DNA form, the CDR3 reads TGTGCCAGCAGCTTAAATGGGGAATCGGGGGACCCAGGCAAAAACATTCAGTACTTC. Residues: CASSLNGESGDPGKNIQYF.

The rearrangement uses TRBV9 and TRBJ2-1; 7 bases align to TRBD2. The CDR3 sequence is 12 residues long. With 4 bases clipped from V and 5 bases from J, the junction kept 0 bases outside the gene matches. Germline loops: CDR1 SGDLS, CDR2 YYNGEE. The CDR3 loop reads CASSLADNEQFF. CDR3 DNA sequence: TGTGCCAGCAGCCTAGCGGACAATGAGCAGTTCTTC.

In this sample, this clonotype turned up a few times. This chain joins TRBV3-1 and TRBJ2-1; 14 nucleotides agree with TRBD2. Looked up from germline, CDR1 is LGHDT and CDR2 is YNNKEL (reference sequence). Unmatched junction bases numbered 5, after V lost 1 base and J lost 0 bases. The CDR3 totals 19 residues. DNA of the CDR3: TGTGCCAGCAGCCAAGGACTAGCGGGAGGGTATAGCTCCTACAATGAGCAGTTCTTC. It yields the protein CASSQGLAGGYSSYNEQFF.

V and J are TRBV21-1 and TRBJ2-7; the table's D call of TRBD1 was not tested on the DNA. TRBV21-1 is flagged as a pseudogene. There are 16 residues in the CDR3. The CDR3 spells CASSVPHRGRTYEQYF. The CDR3 bases are TGTGCCAGCAGCGTCCCCCACAGGGGGCGAACCTACGAGCAGTACTTC.

This clonotype was seen many times. This chain joins TRBV27 and TRBJ1-2; D ambiguous. The V end was cut by 2 bases, the J end by 7 bases, with 14 bases between. The CDR3 is made up of 14 amino acids. Germline-derived CDR1 and CDR2 are MNHEY and SMNVEV (reference sequence). The CDR3 DNA is TGTGCCAGCAGTTTAACCCGTCGTCCTTCTGGCTACACCTTC. This codes for CASSLTRRPSGYTF.

This clonotype has just a few counts. The genes are TRBV29-1 and TRBJ2-1; 9 nucleotides match TRBD2. Looked up from germline, CDR1 is SQVTM and CDR2 is ANQGSEA. This CDR3 spans 14 amino acids. V dropped 4 bases and J dropped 5; count of bases not matched to a gene: 6. The CDR3 protein is CSVVSSGRNNEQFF. The CDR3 region has the DNA TGCAGCGTTGTATCGAGCGGGAGGAACAATGAGCAGTTCTTC.

This clonotype has just a few counts. The chain combines TRBV12-3 or TRBV12-4 with TRBJ2-3; maybe TRBD2 (6 bases). Trimming left V 5 bases short and J 0 bases short, with 9 bases between. There are 14 residues in the CDR3. The CDR3 protein is CASSPRGSTDTQYF. CDR3 nucleotides: TGTGCCAGCAGTCCCCGGGGGAGCACAGATACGCAGTATTTT.

This clonotype was seen a handful of times. V gene TRBV6-1 combines with J gene TRBJ2-2; D remains ambiguous. Trimming left V 0 bases short and J 4 bases short, with 6 bases between. This CDR3 is built from 14 residues. The V gene's germline CDR1 is MNHNS and CDR2 SASEGT. This CDR3 is CASSEAHRTGELFF. The CDR3 region has the DNA TGTGCCAGCAGTGAAGCCCACCGCACCGGGGAGCTGTTTTTT.

This clonotype was observed many times. J is TRBJ1-5 and V is TRBV6-6; no definite D call. V lost 7 bases and J 3 bases, leaving 22 bases between the germline ends. This CDR3 comprises 17 residues. Germline assignment: CDR1 MNHNY and CDR2 SVGAGI (reference sequence). The CDR3 nucleotides are TGTGCCAGCACCTTCCTTGGAGGGAAGAATTCCAATCAGCCCCAGCATTTT. It translates to CASTFLGGKNSNQPQHF.

This clonotype has only a few counts. The V and J genes are TRBV7-2 and TRBJ2-7; 10 bases are shared with TRBD2. V lost 2 bases, J lost 6 bases, and 10 bases stayed unmatched. The CDR3 consists of 16 residues. Germline lookup yields CDR1 SGHTA and CDR2 FQGNSA. The CDR3 loop reads CASSLQRSGRAVEQYF. CDR3 in DNA: TGTGCCAGCAGCTTACAGAGGAGCGGGAGGGCCGTCGAGCAGTACTTC.

The rearrangement links TRBV19 to TRBJ1-4, with D possibly being TRBD1 (6 bases). The CDR3 length is 14 residues. V was clipped by 5 bases and J by 3 bases, with 10 bases between them. Germline V gene sequence: CDR1 LNHDA, CDR2 SQIVND (reference sequence). The CDR3 DNA reads as TGTGCCAGTAGTGAACAGGGACCTAATGAAAAACTGTTTTTT. It codes for CASSEQGPNEKLFF.

The genes are TRBV9 and TRBJ1-5, with 7 bases lining up with TRBD1. CDR3 length: 14 amino acids. J gave up 2 bases and V 7 bases, and 6 bases lay outside the gene matches. From germline, CDR1 is SGDLS and CDR2 YYNGEE. CDR3 residues: CASASGGGNQPQHF. The CDR3, as DNA: TGTGCCAGCGCGTCAGGGGGAGGCAATCAGCCCCAGCATTTT.

At least ten counts were recorded for this clonotype. The chain has TRBV6-2 or TRBV6-3 and TRBJ2-7; 8 bases fit TRBD2. Germline CDR1 reads MNHEY; CDR2 reads SVGEGT. CDR3 size: 13 residues. Trimming at V came to 9 bases and at J to 0 bases, leaving 4 bases not matched to a gene. The CDR3 DNA is TGTGCCAGTAGCGGGGCGACCTCCTACGAGCAGTACTTC. Translated: CASSGATSYEQYF.

The chain recombines TRBV14 with TRBJ2-7, with D perhaps TRBD2 (6 bases). Looked up from germline, CDR1 is SGHDN and CDR2 is FVKESK. V lost 6 bases to trimming and J lost 2 bases, with 20 bases between them. The CDR3 sequence is 16 residues long. CDR3 in amino acids: CASSSLGGTSTYEQYF. The DNA of the CDR3 is TGTGCCAGCAGTTCCCTCGGCGGGACTTCCACCTACGAGCAGTACTTC.

A few counts support this clonotype. This chain uses TRBV5-4 with TRBJ2-7; D is perhaps TRBD1 (5 bases). Trimming stripped 1 base from V and 1 base from J, with 9 bases between. There are 14 residues in the CDR3. The germline V gene encodes CDR1 SGHNT and CDR2 YYREEE (reference sequence). The CDR3 coding sequence is TGTGCCAGCAGCTTGCCAGGGCCATCCTACGAGCAGTACTTC. This sequence encodes CASSLPGPSYEQYF.

This clonotype was recorded at least ten times. The chain employs TRBV29-1 and TRBJ1-1, with D perhaps matching TRBD1 (5 bases). This CDR3 region has 13 residues. The V gene lost 6 bases and the J gene lost 0 bases, with 11 bases spanning the gap. Per germline, CDR1 SQVTM and CDR2 ANQGSEA. The CDR3 loop is CSVGSGLNTEAFF. The CDR3 DNA sequence: TGCAGCGTAGGTTCGGGGCTGAACACTGAAGCTTTCTTT. Complete variable domain (other parts from reference TRBV29-1 and TRBJ1-1): SAVISQKPSRDICQRGTSLTIQCQVDSQVTMMFWYRQQPGQSLTLIATANQGSEATYESGFVIDKFPISRPNLTFSTLTVSNMSPEDSSIYLCSVGSGLNTEAFFGQGTRLTVV.

The sample holds a few counts of this clonotype. The chain's CDR3 is CASQAAAGPSTDTQYF. The CDR3 DNA follows: TGTGCCAGCCAGGCGGCCGCAGGACCCAGCACAGATACGCAGTATTTT. The chain employs TRBV19 and TRBJ2-3; D gene unclear. From germline, CDR1 is LNHDA and CDR2 SQIVND (reference sequence). There are 16 residues in the CDR3. V dropped 9 bases and J dropped 0 bases, with 19 bases sitting between them.

This clonotype showed up many times. The genes are TRBV5-1 and TRBJ2-3, with a weak D call TRBD2 (6 bases). The CDR3 totals 18 residues. Germline V lookup: CDR1 SGHRS, CDR2 YFSETQ. V lost 0 bases, J lost 2 bases, and 19 bases lay in between. The CDR3 sequence is CASSLGQLVGGVTDTQYF. Here the CDR3 DNA reads TGCGCCAGCAGCTTGGGGCAACTAGTAGGAGGGGTCACAGATACGCAGTATTTT. The full variable domain, completed using reference TRBV5-1 and TRBJ2-3, is KAGVTQTPRYLIKTRGQQVTLSCSPISGHRSVSWYQQTPGQGLQFLFEYFSETQRNKGNFPGRFSGRQFSNSRSEMNVSTLELGDSALYLCASSLGQLVGGVTDTQYFGPGTRLTVL.

The sample holds a few counts of this clonotype. The rearrangement links TRBV7-9 to TRBJ2-5; 7 bases line up with TRBD1. J was trimmed by 1 base and V by 5 bases; bases with no gene match: 7. The germline V gene has CDR1 SEHNR and CDR2 FQNEAQ (reference sequence). The CDR3 is 15 residues long. CDR3 protein: CASSPLDRLQETQYF. The CDR3 nucleotides read TGTGCCAGCAGCCCCTTGGACAGGCTCCAAGAGACCCAGTACTTC. Filled out from reference TRBV7-9 and TRBJ2-5, the complete variable domain reads DTGVSQNPRHKITKRGQNVTFRCDPISEHNRLYWYRQTLGQGPEFLTYFQNEAQLEKSRLLSDRFSAERPKGSFSTLEIQRTEQGDSAMYLCASSPLDRLQETQYFGPGTRLLVL.

This clonotype was detected only a few times. The chain is built from TRBV18 and TRBJ2-1, with 10 bases fitting TRBD1. Germline V gives CDR1 KGHSH, CDR2 LQKENI. The CDR3 consists of 18 residues. Trimming cost V 0 bases and J 8 bases; bases outside gene matches: 13. The CDR3 spells CASSPPVYWDRGRDEQFF. The CDR3 DNA reads TGTGCCAGCTCACCACCTGTGTACTGGGACAGGGGAAGGGATGAGCAGTTCTTC.

Here the CDR3 reads CASSFEPGPPYEQYF. As DNA, the CDR3 is TGTGCCAGCAGTTTTGAGCCAGGGCCCCCCTACGAGCAGTACTTC. The chain uses TRBV12-3 or TRBV12-4 and TRBJ2-7; D perhaps matches TRBD1 (5 bases). This CDR3 spans 15 amino acids. With 3 bases removed from V and 2 bases from J, the gap between germline ends came to 14 bases.

The chain carries TRBV9 and TRBJ1-4, with 7 bases identical to TRBD1. V dropped 4 bases and J dropped 5; count of bases not matched to a gene: 11. Per the germline V gene, CDR1 is SGDLS and CDR2 is YYNGEE. The CDR3 is 16 residues long. The CDR3 DNA follows: TGTGCCAGCAGCCCCAGGGCCGGGACAGACAATGAAAAACTGTTTTTT. It specifies CASSPRAGTDNEKLFF.